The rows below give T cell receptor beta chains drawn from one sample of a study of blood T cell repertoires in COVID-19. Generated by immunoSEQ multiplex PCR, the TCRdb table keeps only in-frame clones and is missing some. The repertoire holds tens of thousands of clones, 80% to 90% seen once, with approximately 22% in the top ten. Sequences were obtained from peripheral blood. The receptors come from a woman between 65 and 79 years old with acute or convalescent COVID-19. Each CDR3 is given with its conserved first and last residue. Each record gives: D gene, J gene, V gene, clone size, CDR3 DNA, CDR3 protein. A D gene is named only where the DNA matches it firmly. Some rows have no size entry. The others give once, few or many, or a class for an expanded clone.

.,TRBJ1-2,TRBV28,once,TGTGCCTGCCTGACAGTGCGGTATGGCTACACCTTC,CACLTVRYGYTF
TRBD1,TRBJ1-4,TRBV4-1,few,TGCGCCAGCAGCCAAGGGACAGGAGATTCTGAAAAACTGTTTTTT,CASSQGTGDSEKLFF
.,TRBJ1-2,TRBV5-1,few,TGCGCCAGCAGCTTTGACTCGAGGGGCTACACCTTC,CASSFDSRGYTF
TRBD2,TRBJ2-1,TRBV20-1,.,TGCAGTGCTTCACTAGCGAATGAGCAGTTCTTC,CSASLANEQFF
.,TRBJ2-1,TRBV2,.,TGTGCCGGGTCTTGGTTGGGCTTTGATGAGCAGTTCTTC,CAGSWLGFDEQFF
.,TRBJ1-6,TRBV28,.,TGTGCCAGCAGCCGGGACATTTCACCCCTCCACTTT,CASSRDISPLHF
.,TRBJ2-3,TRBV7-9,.,TGTGCCAGCAGCTTTGGAACAGTACGAGATACGCAGTATTTT,CASSFGTVRDTQYF
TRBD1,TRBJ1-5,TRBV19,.,TGTGCCAGTAGTGGGGCTGAGGGGGCGAGTCAGCCCCAGCATTTT,CASSGAEGASQPQHF
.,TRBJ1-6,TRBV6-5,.,TGTGCCAGCAGTTACTCGCAGGGTAATTCACCCCTCCACTTT,CASSYSQGNSPLHF
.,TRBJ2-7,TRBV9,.,TGTGCCAGCTCACCCGGAGGGTCCTCCTACGAGCAGTACTTC,CASSPGGSSYEQYF
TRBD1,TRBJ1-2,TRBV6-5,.,TGTGCCAGCAGTTACTCTGGACAGGGGATGAACGGCTACACCTTC,CASSYSGQGMNGYTF
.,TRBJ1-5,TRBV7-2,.,TGTGCCAGCAGCCTCCTAGGGGGAGTTAGCAATCAGCCCCAGCATTTT,CASSLLGGVSNQPQHF
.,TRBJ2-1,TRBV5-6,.,TGTGCCAGCAGCTACCGACTAGTTCCTAGGGTCCATGAGCAGTTCTTC,CASSYRLVPRVHEQFF
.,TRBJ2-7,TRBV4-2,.,TGTGCCAGCAGCCAAGATCAGAGAGGGAGCGAGCAGTACTTC,CASSQDQRGSEQYF
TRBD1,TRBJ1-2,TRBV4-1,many,TGCGCCAGCAGCCAAGATTCGCCGGGACAGGGGGCCTTTGGCTACACCTTC,CASSQDSPGQGAFGYTF
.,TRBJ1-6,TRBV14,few,TGTGCCAGCAGCCTAGAGGCCAGGGGTAATTCACCCCTCCACTTT,CASSLEARGNSPLHF
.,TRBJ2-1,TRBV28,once,TGTGCCAGCACCGGGGGTCCCTCCTACAATGAGCAGTTCTTC,CASTGGPSYNEQFF
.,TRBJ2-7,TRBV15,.,TGTGCCACCAGCAGAGATGGACCAGCGGACTCCTACGAGCAGTACTTC,CATSRDGPADSYEQYF
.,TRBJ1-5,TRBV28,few,TGTGCCAGCAGCTGGGGGGGGGTTCAGCCCCAGCATTTT,CASSWGGVQPQHF
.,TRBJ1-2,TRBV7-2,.,TGTGCCAGCCGCTCCCCCTCCAGGGTCCTCTATGGCTACACCTTC,CASRSPSRVLYGYTF
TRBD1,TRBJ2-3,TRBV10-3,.,TGTGCCATCAGTGAGACCCGGGACAGGGTATCTCCTACGCAGTATTTT,CAISETRDRVSPTQYF
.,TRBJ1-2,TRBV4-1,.,TGCGCCAGCAGCCGCGGCACCGACTATGGCTACACCTTC,CASSRGTDYGYTF
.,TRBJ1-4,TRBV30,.,TGTGCCTGGAACCTGGAGGGGAGGAAACTGTTTTTT,CAWNLEGRKLFF
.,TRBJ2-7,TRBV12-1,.,TGTGCCAGCAGCTTTGGGCGGGACAGGGTGTACGAGCAGTACTTC,CASSFGRDRVYEQYF
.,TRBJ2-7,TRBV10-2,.,TGCGCCAGCAGTGAGTCGCGACTAGTCAAGTACTTC,CASSESRLVKYF
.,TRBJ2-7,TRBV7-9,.,TGTGCCAGCAGCTTAGCGGAGTCTATTAAGCAGTACTTC,CASSLAESIKQYF
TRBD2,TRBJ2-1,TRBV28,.,TGTGCCAGCAGATTACTAGCGGGAGGCAGTGAGCAGTTCTTC,CASRLLAGGSEQFF
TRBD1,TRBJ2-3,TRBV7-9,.,TGTGCCAGCAGCTCCTGGACAGGTCCAACTAGCACAGATACGCAGTATTTT,CASSSWTGPTSTDTQYF
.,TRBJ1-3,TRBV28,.,TGTGCCAGCAGTTTACCCAACGTGGCAGGAAACACCATATATTTT,CASSLPNVAGNTIYF
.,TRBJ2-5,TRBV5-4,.,TGTGCCAGCAGCTTACGAGCTCAAGAGACCCAGTACTTC,CASSLRAQETQYF
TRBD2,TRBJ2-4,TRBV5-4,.,TGTGCCAGCAGCTTTCCCGGGGGGGGCAAAAACATTCAGTACTTC,CASSFPGGGKNIQYF
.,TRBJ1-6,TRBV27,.,TGTGCCAGCAGTACCACTGGACAAAACTACCTCCACTTT,CASSTTGQNYLHF
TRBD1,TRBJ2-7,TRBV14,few,TGTGCCAGCAGCCCCCTGGACAGGGGGACCTACGAGCAGTACTTC,CASSPLDRGTYEQYF
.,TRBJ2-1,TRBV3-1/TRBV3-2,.,TGTGCCAGCAGCCAAGTCTTCAATGAGCAGTTCTTC,CASSQVFNEQFF
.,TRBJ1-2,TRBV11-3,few,TGTGCCAGCAGCTTAGGCCCGGGGTCGGTCGGCTACACCTTC,CASSLGPGSVGYTF
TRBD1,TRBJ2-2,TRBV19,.,TGTGCCAGTAGTCTCCGGGACAGGGGCTTCACCGGGGAGCTGTTTTTT,CASSLRDRGFTGELFF
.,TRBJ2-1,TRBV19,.,TGTGCCAGTAGTATTCTGGTCGGGGTGGCGGGTGAGCAGTTCTTC,CASSILVGVAGEQFF
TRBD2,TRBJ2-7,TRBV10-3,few,TGTGCCATCAGTGATCCTAGCGGGATGTACGAGCAGTACTTC,CAISDPSGMYEQYF
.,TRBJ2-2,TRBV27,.,TGTGCCAGCAGTCTTGGGTACAGGGAAAACGGGGAGCTGTTTTTT,CASSLGYRENGELFF
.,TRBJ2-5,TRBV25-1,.,TGTGCCAGCAGTGAATATATAGATAGACAGAAGGGAGAGACCCAGTACTTC,CASSEYIDRQKGETQYF
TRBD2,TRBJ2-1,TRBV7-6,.,TGTGCCAGCAGCCCGAGGACTAGCGGGATCACTTCATACAATGAGCAGTTCTTC,CASSPRTSGITSYNEQFF
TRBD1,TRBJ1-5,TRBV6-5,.,TGTGCCAGCAGTTTGAAGGGGACAGGTAATCAGCCCCAGCATTTT,CASSLKGTGNQPQHF
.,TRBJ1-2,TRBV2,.,TGTGCCAGCAGTGTTGAGAACTATGGCTACACCTTC,CASSVENYGYTF
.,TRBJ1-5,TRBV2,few,TGTGCCAGCAGTGGGAACAGGTTTCTCAATCAGCCCCAGCATTTT,CASSGNRFLNQPQHF
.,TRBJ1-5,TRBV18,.,TGTGCCAGCTCACCAAATAGACAGGCACGGCAGCCCCAGCATTTT,CASSPNRQARQPQHF